The source of this T cell receptor beta chain is a study of T cells in Graves' hyperthyroidism and ophthalmopathy. Authors of the study amplified TCR beta CDR3 regions from RNA transcripts. A first-round RT-PCR of the TCR CDR3 used the HTBI primer set. One entry per CDR3 protein results from TCRdb running MiXCR on the multiplex PCR reads. The table includes approximately 590,000 distinct CDR3 sequences, 46% detected once. This clonotype was counted only a few times. Germline V CDR1 and CDR2: SGHDN, FVKESK. This CDR3 contains 14 residues. Losses at the gene ends were 7 bases for V and 4 bases for J; bases not matched to a gene: 4.

The TCR was taken from a woman aged 18-35 years with Graves' hyperthyroidism. Sequencing was done on a sample of peripheral blood or thyroid tissue (not recorded which). J is TRBJ2-5 and V is TRBV14; TRBD2 matches 12 bases. This CDR3 is CASNAGLAGETQYF. The DNA of the CDR3 is TGTGCCAGCAATGCGGGACTAGCGGGAGAGACCCAGTACTTC.